This note documents a single TCR beta chain sequence. The antigen remains undetermined. This specimen belongs to a study of cytomegalovirus exposure and HLA in healthy donors. Broader study findings: Researchers reported in a later analysis that common viral pathogens appeared linked to several top clusters.

The CDR3 contains 13 residues. The germline V gene encodes CDR1 SGHRS and CDR2 YFSETQ. V was pared by 6 bases and J by 5 bases, with 2 bases of the junction left unmatched. The PCR was carried out with 60 Vbeta primers and 13 Jbeta primers. Repertoires were generated with immunoSEQ multiplex PCR, while TCRdb's copy carries only in-frame clones and drops some. Of about 120,000 clones listed, approximately 76% were seen once; the top ten hold 30%. The clonotype comes from a man in his 60s in good health and CMV-seropositive. The sequencing sample was made of PBMCs. The V gene is TRBV5-1, the J gene TRBJ2-4; TRBD1 matches 10 bases. The CDR3 region has the DNA TGCGCCAGCAAAGGACAGGGGGAAAACATTCAGTACTTC. Protein product: CASKGQGENIQYF.